This T cell receptor (beta chain) was documented in a study of cytomegalovirus exposure and HLA in healthy donors. The study, taken as a whole, reports: Most TCR sequences were uncommon, yet certain public TCRs appeared in many donors.

This clone was seen once. The antigen is not known. The V end lost 4 bases, the J end lost 2 bases, and 15 bases lay between the germline ends. The CDR3 has 15 amino acids. The germline gives CDR1 SNHLY, CDR2 FYNNEI. Some clones are missing from TCRdb's copy, which holds only in-frame ones; the method was immunoSEQ multiplex PCR. Of 150,000 to 180,000 clones in the sample, about 86% were seen once. The sequencing sample was made of PBMCs. The TCR sequence derives from a human donor in good health. The chain joins TRBV2 to TRBJ2-7, with a possible D match to TRBD1 (6 bases). CDR3 loop: CASSGRLQGTYEQYF. The CDR3 DNA sequence: TGTGCCAGCAGTGGTCGTCTACAGGGTACCTACGAGCAGTACTTC. Variable domain in full (rest from reference TRBV2 and TRBJ2-7): EPEVTQTPSHQVTQMGQEVILRCVPISNHLYFYWYRQILGQKVEFLVSFYNNEISEKSEIFDDQFSVERPDGSNFTLKIRSTKLEDSAMYFCASSGRLQGTYEQYFGPGTRLTVT.